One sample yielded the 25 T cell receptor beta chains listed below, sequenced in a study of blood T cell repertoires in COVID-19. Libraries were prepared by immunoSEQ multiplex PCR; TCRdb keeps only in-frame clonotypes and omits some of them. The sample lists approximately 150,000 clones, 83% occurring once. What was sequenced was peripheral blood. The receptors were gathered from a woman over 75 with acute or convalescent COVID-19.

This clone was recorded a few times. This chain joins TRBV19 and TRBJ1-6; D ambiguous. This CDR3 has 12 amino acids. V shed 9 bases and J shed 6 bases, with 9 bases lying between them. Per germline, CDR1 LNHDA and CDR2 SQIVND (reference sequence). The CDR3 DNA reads TGTGCCAGCCAAACGGGTAATTCACCCCTCCACTTT. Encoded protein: CASQTGNSPLHF. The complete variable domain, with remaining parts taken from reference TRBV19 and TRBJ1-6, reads DGGITQSPKYLFRKEGQNVTLSCEQNLNHDAMYWYRQDPGQGLRLIYYSQIVNDFQKGDIAEGYSVSREKKESFPLTVTSAQKNPTAFYLCASQTGNSPLHFGNGTRLTVT.

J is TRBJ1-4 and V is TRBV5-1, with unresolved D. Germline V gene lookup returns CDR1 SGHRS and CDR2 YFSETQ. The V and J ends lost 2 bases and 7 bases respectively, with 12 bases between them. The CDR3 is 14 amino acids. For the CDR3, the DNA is TGCGCCAGCAGCTTTGGGGTAGAGGGTGAAAAACTGTTTTTT. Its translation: CASSFGVEGEKLFF.

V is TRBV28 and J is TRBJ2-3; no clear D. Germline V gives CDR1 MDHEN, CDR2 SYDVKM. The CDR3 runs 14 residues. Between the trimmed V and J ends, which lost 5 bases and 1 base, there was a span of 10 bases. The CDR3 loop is CASSAPSGTDTQYF. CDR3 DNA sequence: TGTGCCAGCAGTGCCCCCTCGGGCACAGATACGCAGTATTTT.

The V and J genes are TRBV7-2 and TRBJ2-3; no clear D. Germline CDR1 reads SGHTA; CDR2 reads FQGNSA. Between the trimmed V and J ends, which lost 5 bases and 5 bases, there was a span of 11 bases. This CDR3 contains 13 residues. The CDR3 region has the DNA TGTGCCAGCAGCCCCCGCCCAGGAGATACGCAGTATTTT. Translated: CASSPRPGDTQYF. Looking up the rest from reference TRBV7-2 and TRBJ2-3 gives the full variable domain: GAGVSQSPSNKVTEKGKDVELRCDPISGHTALYWYRQSLGQGLEFLIYFQGNSAPDKSGLPSDRFSAERTGGSVSTLTIQRTQQEDSAVYLCASSPRPGDTQYFGPGTRLTVL.

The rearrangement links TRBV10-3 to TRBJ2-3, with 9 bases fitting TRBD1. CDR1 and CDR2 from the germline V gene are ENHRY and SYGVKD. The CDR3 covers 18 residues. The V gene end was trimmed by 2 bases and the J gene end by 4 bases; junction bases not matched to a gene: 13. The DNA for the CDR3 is TGTGCCATCAGTGAGCCCAGGGGTTGGACAGGGGCTCCAGATACGCAGTATTTT. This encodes CAISEPRGWTGAPDTQYF.

CDR3 nucleotide sequence: TGTGCCAGTAGAGGGGCGGACACCGGGGAGCTGTTTTTT. It encodes CASRGADTGELFF. This rearrangement joins TRBV19 to TRBJ2-2; the D gene is possibly TRBD1 (5 bases). The CDR3 runs 13 residues. Between the trimmed V and J ends, which lost 6 bases and 3 bases, there was a span of 8 bases. Germline CDR1 reads LNHDA; CDR2 reads SQIVND (reference sequence).

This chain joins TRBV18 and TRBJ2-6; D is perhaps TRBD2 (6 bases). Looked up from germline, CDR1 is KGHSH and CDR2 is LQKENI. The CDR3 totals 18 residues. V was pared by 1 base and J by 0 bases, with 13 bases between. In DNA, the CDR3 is TGTGCCAGCTCACCACTGACCGGCGGGGCCTCTGGGGCCAACGTCCTGACTTTC. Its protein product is CASSPLTGGASGANVLTF.

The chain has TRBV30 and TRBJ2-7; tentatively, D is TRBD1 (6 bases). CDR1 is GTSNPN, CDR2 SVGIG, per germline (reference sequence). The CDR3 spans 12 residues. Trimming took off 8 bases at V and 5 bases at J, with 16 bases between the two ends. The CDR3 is CAQGRGPHEQYF. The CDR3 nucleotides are TGTGCCCAAGGCAGGGGTCCCCACGAGCAGTACTTC.

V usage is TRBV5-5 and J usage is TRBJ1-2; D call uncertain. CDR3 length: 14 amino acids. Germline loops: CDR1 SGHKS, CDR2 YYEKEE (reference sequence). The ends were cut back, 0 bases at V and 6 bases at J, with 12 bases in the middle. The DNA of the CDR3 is TGTGCCAGCAGCTTGGCTTCGGAGGGCGATGGCTACACCTTC. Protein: CASSLASEGDGYTF.

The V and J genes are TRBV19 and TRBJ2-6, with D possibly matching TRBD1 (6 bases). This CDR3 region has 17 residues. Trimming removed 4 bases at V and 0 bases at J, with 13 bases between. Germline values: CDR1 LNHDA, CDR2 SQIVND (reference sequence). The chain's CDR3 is CASSSPGQSSGANVLTF. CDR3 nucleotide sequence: TGTGCCAGTAGTAGCCCCGGACAGTCCTCTGGGGCCAACGTCCTGACTTTC.

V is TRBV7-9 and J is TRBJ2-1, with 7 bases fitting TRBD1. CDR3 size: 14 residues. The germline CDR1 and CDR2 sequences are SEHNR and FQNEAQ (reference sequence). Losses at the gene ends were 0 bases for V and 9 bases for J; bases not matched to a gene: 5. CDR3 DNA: TGTGCCAGCAGCTTAGCAGGGGGCACGATTGAGCAGTTCTTC. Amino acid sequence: CASSLAGGTIEQFF.

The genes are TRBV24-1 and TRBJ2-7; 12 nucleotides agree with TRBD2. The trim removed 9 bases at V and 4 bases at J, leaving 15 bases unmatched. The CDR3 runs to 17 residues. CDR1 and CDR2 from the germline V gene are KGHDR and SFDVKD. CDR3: CATGRVLRLAGAYEQYF. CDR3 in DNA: TGTGCCACCGGGCGGGTTTTGCGACTAGCGGGAGCTTACGAGCAGTACTTC.

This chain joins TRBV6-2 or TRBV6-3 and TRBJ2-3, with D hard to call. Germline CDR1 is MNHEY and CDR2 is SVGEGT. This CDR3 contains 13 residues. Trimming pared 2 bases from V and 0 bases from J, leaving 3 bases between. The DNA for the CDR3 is TGTGCCAGCAGTTACCGTAGCACAGATACGCAGTATTTT. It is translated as CASSYRSTDTQYF.

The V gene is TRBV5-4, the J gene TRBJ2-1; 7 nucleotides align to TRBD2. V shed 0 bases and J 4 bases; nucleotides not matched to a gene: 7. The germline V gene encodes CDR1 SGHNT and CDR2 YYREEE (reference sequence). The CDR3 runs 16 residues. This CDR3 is CASSLGLTGGYNEQFF. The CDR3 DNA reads TGTGCCAGCAGCTTGGGCCTCACCGGGGGGTACAATGAGCAGTTCTTC.

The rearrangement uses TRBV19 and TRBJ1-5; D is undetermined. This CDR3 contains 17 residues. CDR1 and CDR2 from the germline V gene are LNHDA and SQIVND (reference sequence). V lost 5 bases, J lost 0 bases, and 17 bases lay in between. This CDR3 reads CASSPSARRYSNQPQHF. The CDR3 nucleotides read TGTGCCAGTAGTCCCTCAGCACGGAGATATAGCAATCAGCCCCAGCATTTT.

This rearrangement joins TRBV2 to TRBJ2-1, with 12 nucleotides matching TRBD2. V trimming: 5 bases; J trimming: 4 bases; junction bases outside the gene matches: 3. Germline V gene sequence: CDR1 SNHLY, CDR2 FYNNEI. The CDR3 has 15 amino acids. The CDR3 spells CASSRGLAGYNEQFF. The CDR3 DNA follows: TGTGCCAGCAGTCGCGGACTAGCGGGATACAATGAGCAGTTCTTC.

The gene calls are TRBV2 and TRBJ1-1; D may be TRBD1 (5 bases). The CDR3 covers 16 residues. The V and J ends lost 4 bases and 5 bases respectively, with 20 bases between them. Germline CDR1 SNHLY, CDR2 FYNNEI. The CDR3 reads CASSVRGGLSGTEAFF. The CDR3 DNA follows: TGTGCCAGCAGTGTACGGGGGGGGTTGAGTGGGACTGAAGCTTTCTTT.

Here the CDR3 reads CASALRGLANTGELFF. CDR3 in DNA: TGTGCCAGCGCCCTCCGGGGACTAGCAAACACCGGGGAGCTGTTTTTT. The V and J genes are TRBV3-1 (or the pseudogene TRBV3-2) and TRBJ2-2; TRBD2 aligns across 9 bases. CDR1 and CDR2 (germline): LGHDT, YNNKEL (reference sequence). The CDR3 runs 16 residues. With V trimmed by 8 bases and J by 2 bases, 9 bases remained unmatched.

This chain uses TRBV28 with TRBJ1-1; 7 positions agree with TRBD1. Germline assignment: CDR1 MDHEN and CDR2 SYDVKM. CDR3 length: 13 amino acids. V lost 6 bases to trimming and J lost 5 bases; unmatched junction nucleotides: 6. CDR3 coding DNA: TGTGCCAGCAGGGCGGACAGGCCGACTGAAGCTTTCTTT. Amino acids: CASRADRPTEAFF.

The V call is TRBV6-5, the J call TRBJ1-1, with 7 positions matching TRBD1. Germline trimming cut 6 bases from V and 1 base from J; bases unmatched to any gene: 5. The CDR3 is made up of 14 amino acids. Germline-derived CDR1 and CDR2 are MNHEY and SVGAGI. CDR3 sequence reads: CASRPGQANTEAFF. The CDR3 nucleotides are TGTGCCAGCAGACCCGGACAGGCGAACACTGAAGCTTTCTTT.

CDR3 sequence (DNA): TGTGCCAGTAGGATACAGGGCAACTATGGCTACACCTTC. This translates into CASRIQGNYGYTF. The chain recombines TRBV19 with TRBJ1-2; D may be TRBD1 (6 bases). CDR1 is LNHDA and CDR2 is SQIVND in the germline V gene (reference sequence). This CDR3 is built from 13 residues. Trimming shortened V by 6 bases and J by 2 bases, and 10 bases separated the two germline ends.

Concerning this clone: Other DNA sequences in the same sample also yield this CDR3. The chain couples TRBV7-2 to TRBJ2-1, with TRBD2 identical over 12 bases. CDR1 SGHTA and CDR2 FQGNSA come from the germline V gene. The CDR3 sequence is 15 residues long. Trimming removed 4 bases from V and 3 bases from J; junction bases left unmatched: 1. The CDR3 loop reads CASSSTSGGYNEQFF. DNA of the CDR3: TGTGCCAGCAGCTCGACTAGCGGGGGCTACAATGAGCAGTTCTTC. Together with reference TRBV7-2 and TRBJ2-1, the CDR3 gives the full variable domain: GAGVSQSPSNKVTEKGKDVELRCDPISGHTALYWYRQSLGQGLEFLIYFQGNSAPDKSGLPSDRFSAERTGGSVSTLTIQRTQQEDSAVYLCASSSTSGGYNEQFFGPGTRLTVL.

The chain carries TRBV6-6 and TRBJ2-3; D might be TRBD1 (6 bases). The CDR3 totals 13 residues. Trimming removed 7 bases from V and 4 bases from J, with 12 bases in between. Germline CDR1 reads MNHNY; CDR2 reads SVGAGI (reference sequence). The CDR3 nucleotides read TGTGCCAGCACTTTGAGGGGGTCAGATACGCAGTATTTT. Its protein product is CASTLRGSDTQYF.

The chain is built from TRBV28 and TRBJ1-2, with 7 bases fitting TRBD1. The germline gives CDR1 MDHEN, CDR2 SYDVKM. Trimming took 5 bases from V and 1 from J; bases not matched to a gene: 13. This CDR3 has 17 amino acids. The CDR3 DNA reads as TGTGCCAGCAGTGCCGGGACAGCAAAAAAAATTAACTATGGCTACACCTTC. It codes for CASSAGTAKKINYGYTF.

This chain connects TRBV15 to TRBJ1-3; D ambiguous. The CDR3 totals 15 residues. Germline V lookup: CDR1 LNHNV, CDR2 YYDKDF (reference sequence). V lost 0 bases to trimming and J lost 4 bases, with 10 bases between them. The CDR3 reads CATSRDRGPGNTIYF. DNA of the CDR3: TGTGCCACCAGCAGAGATCGAGGGCCCGGAAACACCATATATTTT.